This TCR beta chain derives from a study of T cell responses to AZD1222 COVID-19 vaccine. CDR3 length equals 14 residues. After removal of 5 bases from V and 0 bases from J, the junction contained 1 base not matched to a gene. CDR1 and CDR2 from the germline V gene are LNHDA and SQIVND (reference sequence). Generated by immunoSEQ multiplex PCR, the TCRdb table keeps only in-frame clones and is missing some. The sample yields approximately 120,000 clones, 88% seen once. Comments on this clone: What it recognizes is unknown.

Second-dose timings of about 4 or about 12 weeks were pooled. Study-wide results and caveats: The peak T cell response came first, and repertoires were sampled only after it. Reportedly, nearly half of unique spike TCRs recognized epitopes outside B.1.351/B.1.1.7 mutations. Two AZD1222 doses significantly raised spike-specific TCR breadth and depth over controls.

This chain links TRBV19 with TRBJ1-3, with 7 bases matching TRBD1. This sequence originates from an adult who received the AZD1222 COVID-19 vaccine. This sample comprised peripheral blood, obtained 28 days after the second AZD1222 dose. DNA for the CDR3: TGTGCCAGTAGTGACAGGGCCTCTGGAAACACCATATATTTT. Protein product: CASSDRASGNTIYF.